This TCR beta chain was recovered during a study of T-cell reconstitution after alpha-beta-depleted transplantation in children. Germline-derived CDR1 and CDR2 are SNHLY and FYNNEI. The CDR3 extends over 12 amino acids. Trimming shortened V by 2 bases and J by 4 bases, and 6 bases separated the two germline ends. Unique molecular identifiers tagged the TCRbeta library. TCRdb processed the PCR reads anew with MiXCR; each CDR3 protein has one entry. Here the sample spans over 400,000 distinct CDR3 sequences, about 12% being singletons. The sample was PBMCs from the stem cell graft donor, taken from the stem cell graft. The rearrangement joins TRBV2 to TRBJ2-7, with D hard to call. This clonotype was obtained from a human donor who donated a stem cell graft to a child with combined immunodeficiency. CDR3 region: CASSETTYEQYF. CDR3 DNA sequence: TGTGCCAGCAGTGAAACAACGTACGAGCAGTACTTC.